This paragraph reports one T cell receptor (beta chain). The data are from a study of T cell changes during pregnancy in multiple sclerosis. Per the germline V gene, CDR1 is MNHNS and CDR2 is SASEGT. J was trimmed by 3 bases and V by 3 bases; bases with no gene match: 4. The CDR3 has 15 amino acids. Clones were sequenced by immunoSEQ multiplex PCR, and TCRdb holds only the in-frame ones, with some missing. The repertoire consists of fewer than 35,000 clones, with about nine tenths occurring once and the leading ten covering 3.5% to 4.5%. V is TRBV6-1 and J is TRBJ2-1; TRBD1 matches 8 bases. The source material was CD8+ T cells from peripheral blood mononuclear cells, sampled in the second trimester of pregnancy. The clonotype originates from a female donor with multiple sclerosis, enrolled in a pregnancy study. In DNA form, the CDR3 reads TGTGCCAGCAGTGACTCCACAGGGGGCTACAATGAGCAGTTCTTC. Translating it yields CASSDSTGGYNEQFF.